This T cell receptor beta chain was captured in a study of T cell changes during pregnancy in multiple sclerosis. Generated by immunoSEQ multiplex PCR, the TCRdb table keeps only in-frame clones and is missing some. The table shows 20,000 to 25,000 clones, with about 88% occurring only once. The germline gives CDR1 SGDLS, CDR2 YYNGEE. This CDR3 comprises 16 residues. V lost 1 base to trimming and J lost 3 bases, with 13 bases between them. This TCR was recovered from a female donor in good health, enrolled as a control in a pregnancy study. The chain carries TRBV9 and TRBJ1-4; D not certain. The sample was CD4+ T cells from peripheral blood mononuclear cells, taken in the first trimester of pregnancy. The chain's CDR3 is CASSVNPGRANEKLFF. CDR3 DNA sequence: TGTGCCAGCAGCGTAAACCCCGGGAGGGCTAATGAAAAACTGTTTTTT.